One sample yielded the 9 T cell receptor beta chains listed below, sequenced in a study of blood T cell repertoires in COVID-19. Only in-frame clones appear in the TCRdb table, and some are missing; sequencing was by immunoSEQ multiplex PCR. The sample has 270,000 or so clones; approximately 90% are singletons. What was sequenced was PBMCs or T cells enriched from blood (not recorded which). The source of these receptors is a woman aged 25 to 45 with acute COVID-19.

This chain joins TRBV2 and TRBJ2-7; D possibly corresponds to TRBD1 (6 bases). Between the trimmed V and J ends, which lost 5 bases and 3 bases, there was a span of 14 bases. Germline V gene lookup returns CDR1 SNHLY and CDR2 FYNNEI. The CDR3 consists of 14 residues. CDR3 in amino acids: CASSQQGPDYEQYF. DNA of the CDR3: TGTGCCAGCAGTCAACAGGGACCTGACTACGAGCAGTACTTC. Variable domain in full (rest from reference TRBV2 and TRBJ2-7): EPEVTQTPSHQVTQMGQEVILRCVPISNHLYFYWYRQILGQKVEFLVSFYNNEISEKSEIFDDQFSVERPDGSNFTLKIRSTKLEDSAMYFCASSQQGPDYEQYFGPGTRLTVT.

J is TRBJ1-5 and V is TRBV3-1 (or the pseudogene TRBV3-2); tentatively, D is TRBD1 (6 bases). With 1 base removed from V and 7 bases from J, the gap between germline ends came to 11 bases. Germline CDR1 reads LGHDT; CDR2 reads YNNKEL (reference sequence). This CDR3 spans 14 amino acids. The CDR3 sequence is CASSQGGGDQPQHF. CDR3 DNA: TGTGCCAGCAGCCAAGGAGGGGGGGACCAGCCCCAGCATTTT.

This clone was seen just once. This chain connects TRBV7-9 to TRBJ2-2; a weak D match, TRBD1 (5 bases). Trimming took 1 base from V and 0 from J, leaving 9 bases between them. The CDR3 spans 16 residues. CDR1 and CDR2 from the germline V gene are SEHNR and FQNEAQ (reference sequence). For the CDR3, the DNA is TGTGCCAGCAGCTTAGAAGTGACAGCGAACACCGGGGAGCTGTTTTTT. Residues: CASSLEVTANTGELFF.

The chain couples TRBV27 to TRBJ1-2, with unresolved D. There are 13 residues in the CDR3. V lost 3 bases to trimming and J lost 2 bases, with 7 bases between them. Germline values: CDR1 MNHEY, CDR2 SMNVEV (reference sequence). The DNA of the CDR3 is TGTGCCAGCAGTTTCACAGCCAACTATGGCTACACCTTC. Its protein is CASSFTANYGYTF.

The rearrangement uses TRBV3-1 (or the pseudogene TRBV3-2) and TRBJ2-1; 11 bases fit TRBD2. V gave up 1 base and J gave up 6 bases; unmatched junction bases: 8. Germline lookup yields CDR1 LGHDT and CDR2 YNNKEL (reference sequence). The CDR3 spans 17 residues. CDR3 residues: CASSQAALAGGINEQFF. For the CDR3, the DNA is TGTGCCAGCAGCCAAGCTGCCCTAGCGGGAGGTATCAATGAGCAGTTCTTC.

The chain links TRBV30 to TRBJ2-5; 8 bases align to TRBD1. The CDR3 extends over 14 amino acids. Germline V CDR1 and CDR2: GTSNPN, SVGIG (reference sequence). J was trimmed by 5 bases and V by 0 bases; bases with no gene match: 5. The CDR3 spells CAWSVFRGPETQYF. CDR3 in DNA: TGTGCCTGGAGTGTGTTCAGGGGGCCTGAGACCCAGTACTTC. The complete variable domain, with remaining parts taken from reference TRBV30 and TRBJ2-5, reads SQTIHQWPATLVQPVGSPLSLECTVEGTSNPNLYWYRQAAGRGLQLLFYSVGIGQISSEVPQNLSASRPQDRQFILSSKKLLLSDSGFYLCAWSVFRGPETQYFGPGTRLLVL.

This clone was recorded a few times. This chain uses TRBV6-5 with TRBJ1-3; D unclear. The CDR3 has 15 residues. Germline loops: CDR1 MNHEY, CDR2 SVGAGI. V was trimmed by 5 bases and J by 1 base, leaving 12 bases between them. The CDR3 DNA is TGTGCCAGCAGTCCGACGGCGGATTCTGGAAACACCATATATTTT. Its translation: CASSPTADSGNTIYF.

This chain joins TRBV7-8 and TRBJ2-1; 10 nucleotides agree with TRBD2. Germline V CDR1 and CDR2: SGHVS, FQNEAQ. The V and J ends lost 5 bases and 12 bases, in that order; junction bases with no gene match: 10. The CDR3 spans 14 residues. CDR3 nucleotide sequence: TGTGCCAGCAGCCCGGGACTAGCGCCCCAGGGGCAGTTCTTC. Translation: CASSPGLAPQGQFF.

The chain couples TRBV28 to TRBJ1-4; TRBD1 matches at 7 bases. Germline loops: CDR1 MDHEN, CDR2 SYDVKM. The CDR3 is 15 amino acids. The V segment lost 3 bases and the J segment 14 bases; nucleotides outside the gene matches: 15. The CDR3 region has the DNA TGTGCCAGCAGTTTCATCTCGGGACAGACGACCAGTCTGTTTTTT. It translates to CASSFISGQTTSLFF.